The next 24 T cell receptor beta chains were all read from a single sample in a study of T cell clonotyping in hematopoietic cell transplantation. Libraries were prepared by immunoSEQ multiplex PCR; TCRdb keeps only in-frame clonotypes and omits some of them. The sample yields under 12,000 clones, under 55% seen once. The sequencing here drew on PBMCs, taken 30 days after allogeneic stem cell transplant. The receptors originated from a male patient aged 50 or older who had an allogeneic stem cell transplant from an unrelated donor, so the T cells may come from the graft donor. Some clones in this sample may be carry-over from other donors' samples.

This clone was counted once. The rearrangement joins TRBV28 to TRBJ1-6; D is unresolved. The CDR3 has 15 amino acids. Germline CDR1 reads MDHEN; CDR2 reads SYDVKM. V lost 4 bases, J lost 9 bases, and 16 bases lay in between. CDR3 loop: CASSSDPRGASPLHF. As DNA, the CDR3 is TGTGCCAGCAGTTCGGACCCGCGAGGCGCTTCACCCCTCCACTTT. Full variable domain (missing parts from reference TRBV28 and TRBJ1-6): DVKVTQSSRYLVKRTGEKVFLECVQDMDHENMFWYRQDPGLGLRLIYFSYDVKMKEKGDIPEGYSVSREKKERFSLILESASTNQTSMYLCASSSDPRGASPLHFGNGTRLTVT.

J is TRBJ2-7 and V is TRBV30; no clear D. The germline V and J ends were trimmed by 0 bases and 0 bases, with 9 bases remaining between them. The CDR3 is 14 residues long. Germline lookup yields CDR1 GTSNPN and CDR2 SVGIG (reference sequence). The CDR3, as DNA: TGTGCCTGGAGTGTAGGGATTAGCTCCTACGAGCAGTACTTC. It translates to CAWSVGISSYEQYF.

The V and J genes are TRBV29-1 and TRBJ2-7; D not resolved. V gave up 4 bases and J gave up 4 bases, with 8 bases separating them. Germline V gene lookup returns CDR1 SQVTM and CDR2 ANQGSEA. CDR3 size: 11 residues. CDR3 sequence reads: CSVGADYEQYF. The CDR3 region has the DNA TGCAGCGTTGGAGCCGATTACGAGCAGTACTTC.

The gene calls are TRBV28 and TRBJ1-5, with unresolved D. This CDR3 comprises 15 residues. Trimming cost V 7 bases and J 1 base, with 14 bases left between them. Germline CDR1 is MDHEN and CDR2 is SYDVKM. The CDR3 DNA follows: TGTGCCAGCAACATGATCGGGTTAAGCAATCAGCCCCAGCATTTT. It is translated as CASNMIGLSNQPQHF. Together with reference TRBV28 and TRBJ1-5, the CDR3 gives the full variable domain: DVKVTQSSRYLVKRTGEKVFLECVQDMDHENMFWYRQDPGLGLRLIYFSYDVKMKEKGDIPEGYSVSREKKERFSLILESASTNQTSMYLCASNMIGLSNQPQHFGDGTRLSIL.

The genes are TRBV5-6 and TRBJ1-2; no definite D call. The germline gives CDR1 SGHDT, CDR2 YYEEEE. The CDR3 contains 12 residues. V gave up 0 bases and J gave up 3 bases, with 3 bases separating them. The CDR3 region is CASSLGDYGYTF. The DNA of the CDR3 is TGTGCCAGCAGCTTGGGCGACTATGGCTACACCTTC.

The sample holds one count of this clone. V usage is TRBV28 and J usage is TRBJ2-7, with D perhaps assigned TRBD1 or TRBD2 (6 bases each). Germline CDR1 MDHEN, CDR2 SYDVKM. The CDR3 extends over 14 amino acids. Trimming pared 6 bases from V and 2 bases from J, leaving 14 bases between. CDR3 loop: CASRGGTSTYEQYF. CDR3 sequence (DNA): TGTGCCAGCAGAGGGGGGACTTCAACCTACGAGCAGTACTTC.

The chain carries TRBV30 and TRBJ1-5; 7 positions agree with TRBD1. J lost 4 bases, V lost 5 bases, and 5 bases had no gene match. Germline CDR1 GTSNPN, CDR2 SVGIG (reference sequence). CDR3 length equals 13 residues. The CDR3, as DNA: TGTGCCTGGGACAGGGAACGGAATCAGCCCCAGCATTTT. Translating gives CAWDRERNQPQHF.

This clone was seen only a few times. V gene TRBV9 combines with J gene TRBJ2-3, with 10 bases that match TRBD2. CDR1 and CDR2 (germline): SGDLS, YYNGEE. The CDR3 has 15 residues. With V trimmed by 5 bases and J by 3 bases, 6 bases remained unmatched. The CDR3 region has the DNA TGTGCCAGCAGTGCTAGCGGGGGCCCTACAGATACGCAGTATTTT. This gives the protein CASSASGGPTDTQYF.

This clone was found a few times. This chain links TRBV4-1 with TRBJ2-3; D might be TRBD1 (6 bases). Germline V lookup: CDR1 MGHRA, CDR2 YSYEKL. This CDR3 comprises 17 residues. Trimming cost V 3 bases and J 5 bases, with 21 bases left between them. The CDR3 loop reads CASSHRFPQGSGDTQYF. DNA of the CDR3: TGCGCCAGCAGCCACCGATTCCCTCAGGGGTCAGGAGATACGCAGTATTTT.

The rearrangement joins TRBV4-2 to TRBJ2-1, with D perhaps TRBD2 (6 bases). The V gene lost 0 bases and the J gene lost 9 bases, with 15 bases spanning the gap. The CDR3 length is 15 residues. CDR1 is LGHNA and CDR2 is YNFKEQ in the germline V gene. The CDR3 loop reads CASSQDEGLHPEQFF. In nucleotides, the CDR3 is TGTGCCAGCAGCCAAGATGAGGGACTCCACCCTGAGCAGTTCTTC.

The chain combines TRBV5-5 with TRBJ2-5; D remains unclear. V shed 2 bases and J shed 5 bases, with 7 bases lying between them. Germline V gives CDR1 SGHKS, CDR2 YYEKEE (reference sequence). The length of the CDR3 is 12 residues. This chain's CDR3 is CASSFMGETQYF. The CDR3 DNA is TGTGCCAGCAGCTTTATGGGCGAGACCCAGTACTTC.

This rearrangement joins TRBV5-1 to TRBJ1-2; D is undetermined. The CDR3 totals 13 residues. V dropped 1 base and J dropped 2 bases, with 6 bases sitting between them. CDR1 is SGHRS, CDR2 YFSETQ, per germline. CDR3 loop: CASSLQRNYGYTF. Written as DNA, the CDR3 is TGCGCCAGCAGCTTGCAACGGAACTATGGCTACACCTTC.

V and J are TRBV30 and TRBJ1-5; 7 bases align to TRBD1. The CDR3 sequence is 15 residues long. Germline V gene data show CDR1 as GTSNPN and CDR2 as SVGIG (reference sequence). Trimming removed 3 bases from V and 5 bases from J; junction bases left unmatched: 10. The CDR3 sequence is CAWSLRGTEDQPQHF. In nucleotides, the CDR3 is TGTGCCTGGAGCCTGAGGGGGACAGAAGATCAGCCCCAGCATTTT.

Within the sample, this clone is medium-sized (0.01 to 0.1%). V and J are TRBV2 and TRBJ2-5; D gene unclear. Germline assignment: CDR1 SNHLY and CDR2 FYNNEI. This CDR3 has 13 residues. Trimming removed 2 bases at V and 5 bases at J, with 9 bases between. The CDR3 nucleotides are TGTGCCAGCAGTGAAAGTTTCCGGGAGACCCAGTACTTC. This gives the protein CASSESFRETQYF.

The J gene is TRBJ1-1, the V gene TRBV5-6; TRBD1 might be the D (5 bases). Trimming removed 0 bases at V and 5 bases at J, with 8 bases between. The CDR3 covers 13 residues. Looked up from germline, CDR1 is SGHDT and CDR2 is YYEEEE. This CDR3 is CASSLEEGTEAFF. Written as DNA, the CDR3 is TGTGCCAGCAGCTTGGAAGAGGGGACTGAAGCTTTCTTT.

The chain couples TRBV30 to TRBJ1-3, with a possible D match to TRBD1 (5 bases). The germline V gene has CDR1 GTSNPN and CDR2 SVGIG (reference sequence). Between the trimmed V and J ends, which lost 3 bases and 2 bases, there was a span of 23 bases. This CDR3 comprises 18 residues. The chain's CDR3 is CAWSLMADIKTAGNTIYF. DNA for the CDR3: TGTGCCTGGAGCCTGATGGCGGACATTAAGACCGCTGGAAACACCATATATTTT. The complete variable domain, with remaining parts taken from reference TRBV30 and TRBJ1-3, reads SQTIHQWPATLVQPVGSPLSLECTVEGTSNPNLYWYRQAAGRGLQLLFYSVGIGQISSEVPQNLSASRPQDRQFILSSKKLLLSDSGFYLCAWSLMADIKTAGNTIYFGEGSWLTVV.

The table lists this clone with a few counts. A junction boundary mismatches the germline segment, possibly from a read error. V is TRBV4-1 and J is TRBJ2-6, with D perhaps TRBD1 (5 bases). Germline V lookup: CDR1 MGHRA, CDR2 YSYEKL. CDR3 size: 16 residues. CDR3 sequence (DNA): TGCGCCAGCAGCCGAGGAGACGGCTCTGGGGCCAACATCCTGACTTTC. It translates to CASSRGDGSGANILTF.

There are a few counts of this clone. V and J are TRBV11-3 and TRBJ2-3, with 9 bases lining up with TRBD2. J lost 3 bases, V lost 3 bases, and 7 bases had no gene match. Germline V gene data show CDR1 as SGHNT and CDR2 as YENEEA. CDR3 size: 16 residues. CDR3 nucleotides: TGTGCCAGCAGCTTTGGGGCTAGCGGGGCGACAGATACGCAGTATTTT. This codes for CASSFGASGATDTQYF.

This clone occurred a few times. The gene calls are TRBV7-9 and TRBJ2-1, with D possibly matching TRBD2 (6 bases). Deletions cut 5 bases from V and 8 bases from J, with 13 bases between. This CDR3 spans 13 amino acids. CDR1 SEHNR and CDR2 FQNEAQ come from the germline V gene (reference sequence). The CDR3: CASSLGTLDEQFF. CDR3 sequence (DNA): TGTGCCAGCAGCCTCGGGACTCTCGATGAGCAGTTCTTC.

Only a few counts were recorded for this clone. The rearrangement joins TRBV30 to TRBJ2-2; D not certain. There are 14 residues in the CDR3. The V and J ends lost 0 bases and 1 base respectively, with 6 bases between them. Germline V gene sequence: CDR1 GTSNPN, CDR2 SVGIG (reference sequence). CDR3 DNA sequence: TGTGCCTGGAGTGTATGGGGGAACACCGGGGAGCTGTTTTTT. Its protein product is CAWSVWGNTGELFF.

The chain has TRBV28 and TRBJ1-5; 7 nucleotides match TRBD1. The CDR3 consists of 18 residues. Germline assignment: CDR1 MDHEN and CDR2 SYDVKM. V lost 5 bases and J lost 4; bases outside the gene matches: 17. CDR3 residues: CASSQETGLSDPNQPQHF. The CDR3 region has the DNA TGTGCCAGCAGTCAAGAGACAGGGCTCTCAGACCCAAATCAGCCCCAGCATTTT.

This clone turned up a few times. No conserved phenylalanine or tryptophan ends this CDR3, so it is likely a read error. The DNA is left out, because the CDR3 cannot be placed on it with certainty; the CDR3 is given as TCRdb lists it. V gene TRBV5-1 combines with J gene TRBJ1-3. Germline V lookup: CDR1 SGHRS, CDR2 YFSETQ. The CDR3 is 8 residues long, ends included. The CDR3 here is CASSLAEK.

This clone was picked up a small number of times. The chain combines TRBV7-9 with TRBJ2-1; the D gene could be TRBD1 or TRBD2 (5 bases each). The germline V gene has CDR1 SEHNR and CDR2 FQNEAQ (reference sequence). The CDR3 is 14 residues long. The V gene lost 2 bases and the J gene lost 5 bases, with 10 bases spanning the gap. CDR3 residues: CASSLTGTDNEQFF. As DNA, the CDR3 is TGTGCCAGCAGCTTAACGGGGACCGACAATGAGCAGTTCTTC.

CDR3 sequence: CASGRLYGYTF. The CDR3 DNA follows: TGTGCCAGCGGCAGGCTATATGGCTACACCTTC. This rearrangement joins TRBV6-5 to TRBJ1-2; D gene unclear. CDR3 size: 11 residues. Per germline, CDR1 MNHEY and CDR2 SVGAGI. Deletions cut 8 bases from V and 5 bases from J, with 9 bases between.